Described below is a single T cell receptor beta chain sequence and its context. The data are from a study of blood T cell repertoires in COVID-19. Turning to the study itself: COVID-19 samples collected from the United States, Italy and Spain covered acute and convalescent phases.

This CDR3 has 15 amino acids. Trimming shortened V by 2 bases and J by 3 bases, and 9 bases separated the two germline ends. Germline V gene sequence: CDR1 SGDLS, CDR2 YYNGEE. Original data processing: Nucleated cell counts were estimated from reference gene primer amplification. The table came from immunoSEQ multiplex PCR; TCRdb's copy has only in-frame clones and leaves some out. The V and J calls and the clone size are those of that table, but D and trimming were determined from the DNA. The sample includes around 170,000 clones, under 90% of them seen just once. The sample taken for sequencing was peripheral blood. This clonotype originated in a man in his thirties or forties with active or convalescent COVID-19. V gene TRBV9 combines with J gene TRBJ2-6; TRBD1 is a possible D gene (6 bases). The CDR3 DNA is TGTGCCAGCAGCGTCAGGGGTAGTGGGGCCAACGTCCTGACTTTC. Residues: CASSVRGSGANVLTF.